Presented here are 31 T cell receptor beta chains from one specimen sequenced in a study of cytomegalovirus exposure and HLA in healthy donors. PCR was performed using 60 Vbeta and 13 Jbeta primers. Only in-frame clones appear in the TCRdb table, and some are missing; sequencing was by immunoSEQ multiplex PCR. Its listing shows about 140,000 clones. Sample: PBMCs. All receptors derive from a man aged 40-55 years in good health and CMV-seronegative.

The V gene is TRBV6-4, the J gene TRBJ2-5; 10 nucleotides line up with TRBD2. The germline gives CDR1 MRHNA, CDR2 SNTAGT. The CDR3 loop spans 15 amino acids. With 3 bases clipped from V and 1 base from J, the junction kept 2 bases outside the gene matches. The CDR3 bases are TGTGCCAGCAGTGAAAGCGGGGGGGGCCAAGAGACCCAGTACTTC. This codes for CASSESGGGQETQYF.

The chain recombines TRBV7-2 with TRBJ2-3, with 9 bases matching TRBD2. Trimming removed 2 bases from V and 4 bases from J; junction bases left unmatched: 10. The germline gives CDR1 SGHTA, CDR2 FQGNSA. The CDR3 is made up of 17 amino acids. The CDR3, as DNA: TGTGCCAGCAGCTTAACGGGGTCGGGACTAGCAGCAGATACGCAGTATTTT. Residues: CASSLTGSGLAADTQYF. The full variable domain, its missing parts supplied by reference TRBV7-2 and TRBJ2-3, is GAGVSQSPSNKVTEKGKDVELRCDPISGHTALYWYRQSLGQGLEFLIYFQGNSAPDKSGLPSDRFSAERTGGSVSTLTIQRTQQEDSAVYLCASSLTGSGLAADTQYFGPGTRLTVL.

The chain uses TRBV7-9 and TRBJ1-1, with D perhaps TRBD1 (6 bases). This CDR3 has 16 amino acids. Trimming shortened V by 2 bases and J by 0 bases, and 13 bases separated the two germline ends. The germline gives CDR1 SEHNR, CDR2 FQNEAQ (reference sequence). CDR3: CASSLRGGRVNTEAFF. The CDR3 coding sequence is TGTGCCAGCAGCTTAAGGGGGGGAAGGGTGAACACTGAAGCTTTCTTT.

The chain employs TRBV9 and TRBJ1-6; 9 nucleotides match TRBD1. J lost 10 bases, V lost 0 bases, and 5 bases had no gene match. The CDR3 runs to 15 residues. Germline values: CDR1 SGDLS, CDR2 YYNGEE. CDR3 DNA sequence: TGTGCCAGCAGCGTAGAGGGACAGGGTGGATCACCCCTCCACTTT. This gives the protein CASSVEGQGGSPLHF. Looking up the rest from reference TRBV9 and TRBJ1-6 gives the full variable domain: DSGVTQTPKHLITATGQRVTLRCSPRSGDLSVYWYQQSLDQGLQFLIQYYNGEERAKGNILERFSAQQFPDLHSELNLSSLELGDSALYFCASSVEGQGGSPLHFGNGTRLTVT.

CDR3 protein: CASSLDSSTGTDTQYF. CDR3 sequence (DNA): TGTGCCAGCAGCCTTGACTCCTCCACGGGGACAGATACGCAGTATTTT. The chain recombines TRBV7-8 with TRBJ2-3; tentatively, D is TRBD2 (5 bases). The germline V gene has CDR1 SGHVS and CDR2 FQNEAQ. V was pared by 5 bases and J by 3 bases, with 18 bases between. This CDR3 contains 16 residues.

The chain has TRBV13 and TRBJ2-7; 13 bases agree with TRBD2. This CDR3 region has 16 residues. The germline V gene has CDR1 PRHDT and CDR2 FYEKMQ (reference sequence). V gave up 5 bases and J gave up 6 bases; unmatched junction bases: 10. The CDR3 coding sequence is TGTGCCAGCAGCCCACAGGGACTAGCGGGGAAAGGCGAGCAGTACTTC. This codes for CASSPQGLAGKGEQYF.

V usage is TRBV7-9 and J usage is TRBJ1-4; TRBD1 is a possible D gene (6 bases). CDR3 length: 15 residues. The V gene lost 5 bases and the J gene lost 3 bases, with 13 bases spanning the gap. Germline loops: CDR1 SEHNR, CDR2 FQNEAQ (reference sequence). CDR3 nucleotide sequence: TGTGCCAGCAGCCCCGGGGACACCCCTAATGAAAAACTGTTTTTT. Translating it yields CASSPGDTPNEKLFF. Filled out from reference TRBV7-9 and TRBJ1-4, the complete variable domain reads DTGVSQNPRHKITKRGQNVTFRCDPISEHNRLYWYRQTLGQGPEFLTYFQNEAQLEKSRLLSDRFSAERPKGSFSTLEIQRTEQGDSAMYLCASSPGDTPNEKLFFGSGTQLSVL.

DNA of the CDR3: TGTGCCAGCTCGGCAGAGTGGGCCGATCAGTACTTC. It is translated as CASSAEWADQYF. This chain links TRBV18 with TRBJ2-7; D is unclear. This CDR3 comprises 12 residues. Germline-derived CDR1 and CDR2 are KGHSH and LQKENI. V lost 6 bases to trimming and J lost 10 bases, with 16 bases between them.

Here the CDR3 reads CASSLRGAGEKLFF. The CDR3 DNA reads TGTGCCAGCAGTTTACGGGGGGCAGGTGAAAAACTGTTTTTT. The chain couples TRBV27 to TRBJ1-4, with a tentative D call TRBD1 (6 bases). The CDR3 totals 14 residues. Germline V gene data show CDR1 as MNHEY and CDR2 as SMNVEV (reference sequence). V dropped 2 bases and J dropped 7 bases, with 11 bases sitting between them.

The chain links TRBV4-3 to TRBJ2-7; possible D gene TRBD1, 5 bases. The CDR3 loop spans 17 amino acids. Germline V gene data show CDR1 as LGHNA and CDR2 as YSLEER. Trimming took 1 base from V and 2 from J, leaving 18 bases between them. Here the CDR3 DNA reads TGCGCCAGCAGCCAAGCGGATAGGGGCCTCGGCACCTACGAGCAGTACTTC. Translating it yields CASSQADRGLGTYEQYF.

The V and J genes are TRBV14 and TRBJ1-1; D uncertain. Germline CDR1 reads SGHDN; CDR2 reads FVKESK. CDR3 length: 16 amino acids. Trimming shortened V by 2 bases and J by 0 bases, and 13 bases separated the two germline ends. DNA for the CDR3: TGTGCCAGCAGCCAAAGAAGAAGCCCCCTGAACACTGAAGCTTTCTTT. It yields the protein CASSQRRSPLNTEAFF.

The chain couples TRBV11-2 to TRBJ2-7, with 11 bases matching TRBD1. V lost 1 base to trimming and J lost 4 bases; unmatched junction nucleotides: 3. CDR1 and CDR2 (germline): SGHAT, FQNNGV. The CDR3 extends over 15 amino acids. The chain's CDR3 is CASSLGTGGSYEQYF. In DNA, the CDR3 is TGTGCCAGCAGCTTAGGGACAGGGGGCTCGTACGAGCAGTACTTC.

The chain has TRBV7-3 and TRBJ2-2; 7 nucleotides agree with TRBD2. Germline CDR1 reads SGHTA; CDR2 reads FQGTGA. The CDR3 length is 15 residues. The V segment lost 8 bases and the J segment 5 bases; nucleotides outside the gene matches: 11. The CDR3 bases are TGTGCCAGCGCCGAGACTAGCAAGAGGACCGGGGAGCTGTTTTTT. Its translation: CASAETSKRTGELFF.

The chain employs TRBV12-5 and TRBJ2-2; TRBD1 is a possible D gene (6 bases). The V end lost 2 bases, the J end lost 4 bases, and 14 bases lay between the germline ends. The CDR3 extends over 16 amino acids. In germline, CDR1 is LGHNT, CDR2 FRNRAP. The CDR3 bases are TGTGCTAGTGGTTTGACCTTAACAGGGTCCACCGGGGAGCTGTTTTTT. This encodes CASGLTLTGSTGELFF.

V and J are TRBV9 and TRBJ1-1; no clear D. This CDR3 spans 13 amino acids. V lost 4 bases and J lost 3, with 10 bases in between. The germline gives CDR1 SGDLS, CDR2 YYNGEE. In nucleotides, the CDR3 is TGTGCCAGCAGCCTAACCGAGGACACTGAAGCTTTCTTT. This sequence encodes CASSLTEDTEAFF.

The gene calls are TRBV11-2 and TRBJ2-3; D unclear. Per the germline V gene, CDR1 is SGHAT and CDR2 is FQNNGV. This CDR3 is built from 14 residues. The ends were cut back, 3 bases at V and 2 bases at J, with 9 bases in the middle. The CDR3 DNA is TGTGCCAGCAGCTTCGCGGTACCCACAGATACGCAGTATTTT. Translated, it gives CASSFAVPTDTQYF. Complete variable domain (other parts from reference TRBV11-2 and TRBJ2-3): EAGVAQSPRYKIIEKRQSVAFWCNPISGHATLYWYQQILGQGPKLLIQFQNNGVVDDSQLPKDRFSAERLKGVDSTLKIQPAKLEDSAVYLCASSFAVPTDTQYFGPGTRLTVL.

The chain is built from TRBV10-2 and TRBJ1-1; D not resolved. Germline-derived CDR1 and CDR2 are WSHSY and SAAADI. V gave up 8 bases and J gave up 5 bases, with 18 bases separating them. The length of the CDR3 is 14 residues. In DNA form, the CDR3 reads TGCGCCAGCTTCACGGACCCGGGAAGGACTGAAGCTTTCTTT. Translating gives CASFTDPGRTEAFF.

V gene TRBV4-3 combines with J gene TRBJ1-4; the D gene is possibly TRBD1 (6 bases). With 0 bases removed from V and 5 bases from J, the gap between germline ends came to 10 bases. CDR1 LGHNA and CDR2 YSLEER come from the germline V gene. The CDR3 is 15 amino acids. CDR3 in amino acids: CASSQEAGVNEKLFF. The CDR3 bases are TGCGCCAGCAGCCAAGAGGCAGGGGTAAATGAAAAACTGTTTTTT.

The chain is built from TRBV5-4 and TRBJ1-2; maybe TRBD1 (6 bases). V lost 3 bases, J lost 6 bases, and 15 bases lay in between. This CDR3 comprises 14 residues. From germline, CDR1 is SGHNT and CDR2 YYREEE (reference sequence). CDR3 loop: CASSSAWGGDGYTF. The DNA for the CDR3 is TGTGCCAGCAGCTCGGCATGGGGGGGCGATGGCTACACCTTC.

V gene TRBV6-1 combines with J gene TRBJ1-1, with TRBD1 identical over 7 bases. The CDR3 runs to 15 residues. Germline V gene lookup returns CDR1 MNHNS and CDR2 SASEGT. Losses at the gene ends were 6 bases for V and 3 bases for J; bases not matched to a gene: 10. The CDR3 reads CASRRQGEGYTEAFF. The CDR3 DNA reads TGTGCCAGCAGGCGGCAGGGGGAAGGATACACTGAAGCTTTCTTT.

The rearrangement links TRBV19 to TRBJ1-5; the match to TRBD1 covers 7 bases. Germline V gives CDR1 LNHDA, CDR2 SQIVND (reference sequence). This CDR3 has 15 residues. The ends lost 3 bases at V and 5 bases at J; junction bases unmatched: 7. The CDR3 here is CASSILDRDYQPQHF. In DNA, the CDR3 is TGTGCCAGTAGTATTCTAGACAGGGATTATCAGCCCCAGCATTTT.

V gene TRBV7-3 combines with J gene TRBJ1-2, with 7 bases lining up with TRBD1. J was trimmed by 3 bases and V by 5 bases; bases with no gene match: 3. This CDR3 comprises 13 residues. Per germline, CDR1 SGHTA and CDR2 FQGTGA. The CDR3 reads CASSPQGDYGYTF. In nucleotides, the CDR3 is TGTGCCAGCAGCCCCCAGGGGGACTATGGCTACACCTTC.

V is TRBV7-3 and J is TRBJ2-5, with D maybe TRBD2 (7 bases). The germline V gene encodes CDR1 SGHTA and CDR2 FQGTGA. V was clipped by 5 bases and J by 9 bases, with 16 bases between them. There are 13 residues in the CDR3. The CDR3 nucleotides are TGTGCCAGCAGCCCGGGACTACCAGGGGCCCAGTACTTC. It yields the protein CASSPGLPGAQYF.

J is TRBJ2-3 and V is TRBV29-1, with D unresolved. CDR1 and CDR2 from the germline V gene are SQVTM and ANQGSEA. Trimming removed 7 bases from V and 2 bases from J, with 10 bases in between. There are 12 residues in the CDR3. The CDR3 loop reads CSGSVVTDTQYF. The CDR3 nucleotides are TGCAGCGGGAGTGTTGTCACAGATACGCAGTATTTT.

V usage is TRBV5-6 and J usage is TRBJ2-3; D is undetermined. Germline lookup yields CDR1 SGHDT and CDR2 YYEEEE. Trimming stripped 4 bases from V and 5 bases from J, with 5 bases between. This CDR3 has 11 amino acids. This CDR3 reads CASSRGDTQYF. The CDR3 DNA reads TGTGCCAGCAGCCGAGGAGATACGCAGTATTTT.

V gene TRBV18 combines with J gene TRBJ1-2, with 7 nucleotides matching TRBD1. Per germline, CDR1 KGHSH and CDR2 LQKENI. After removal of 3 bases from V and 2 bases from J, the junction contained 15 bases not matched to a gene. This CDR3 region has 18 residues. The CDR3 here is CASSPVFLIQGTNYGYTF. The CDR3 DNA sequence: TGTGCCAGCTCACCGGTTTTCCTAATACAGGGGACAAACTATGGCTACACCTTC.

The chain combines TRBV9 with TRBJ2-2; 7 bases align to TRBD1. This CDR3 spans 16 amino acids. Germline CDR1 reads SGDLS; CDR2 reads YYNGEE. J was trimmed by 5 bases and V by 3 bases; bases with no gene match: 10. Written as DNA, the CDR3 is TGTGCCAGCAGCGCCCTCGCCCAGACAGGGACCGGGGAGCTGTTTTTT. Amino acid sequence: CASSALAQTGTGELFF.

This chain uses TRBV7-9 with TRBJ2-7; no clear D. V dropped 4 bases and J dropped 3 bases, with 16 bases sitting between them. This CDR3 contains 15 residues. CDR1 is SEHNR and CDR2 is FQNEAQ in the germline V gene (reference sequence). DNA for the CDR3: TGTGCCAGCAGCTCCTTCCAGACACCAAACTACGAGCAGTACTTC. Residues: CASSSFQTPNYEQYF.

The chain recombines TRBV27 with TRBJ2-2; 8 bases agree with TRBD1. Trimming took 6 bases from V and 1 from J; bases not matched to a gene: 7. CDR3 size: 16 residues. Germline V CDR1 and CDR2: MNHEY, SMNVEV (reference sequence). CDR3 in amino acids: CASSRPGQGNTGELFF. The CDR3, as DNA: TGTGCCAGCAGCCGTCCTGGACAGGGGAACACCGGGGAGCTGTTTTTT.

CDR3 sequence: CASSGTSADTQYF. In DNA form, the CDR3 reads TGTGCCAGCAGTGGGACTAGTGCAGATACGCAGTATTTT. V usage is TRBV6-1 and J usage is TRBJ2-3; 7 positions match TRBD2. Trimming cost V 4 bases and J 4 bases; bases outside gene matches: 2. In germline, CDR1 is MNHNS, CDR2 SASEGT. This CDR3 has 13 amino acids.

V is TRBV29-1 and J is TRBJ1-2; a possible D gene is TRBD1 (5 bases). Per the germline V gene, CDR1 is SQVTM and CDR2 is ANQGSEA. The CDR3 totals 13 residues. V was trimmed by 6 bases and J by 0 bases, leaving 11 bases between them. The CDR3 bases are TGCAGCGTGACCAGGGATTCTAACTATGGCTACACCTTC. Translation: CSVTRDSNYGYTF.